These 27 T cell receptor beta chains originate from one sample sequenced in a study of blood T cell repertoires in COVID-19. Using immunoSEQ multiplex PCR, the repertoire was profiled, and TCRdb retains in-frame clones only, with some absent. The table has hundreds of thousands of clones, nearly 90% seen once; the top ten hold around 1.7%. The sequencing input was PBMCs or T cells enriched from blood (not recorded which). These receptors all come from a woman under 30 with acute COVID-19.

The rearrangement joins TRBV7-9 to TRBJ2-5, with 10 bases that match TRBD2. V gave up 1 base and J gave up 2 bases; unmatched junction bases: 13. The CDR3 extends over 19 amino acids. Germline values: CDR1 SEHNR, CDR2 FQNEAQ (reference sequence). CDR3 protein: CASSLGGLAGARAQETQYF. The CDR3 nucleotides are TGTGCCAGCAGCTTAGGAGGCCTAGCGGGAGCCCGGGCACAAGAGACCCAGTACTTC.

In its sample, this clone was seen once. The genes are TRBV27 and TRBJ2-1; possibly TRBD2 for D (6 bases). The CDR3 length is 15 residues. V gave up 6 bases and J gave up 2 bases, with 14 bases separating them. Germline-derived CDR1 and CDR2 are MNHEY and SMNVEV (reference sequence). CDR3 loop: CASRDTSRPYNEQFF. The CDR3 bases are TGTGCCAGCAGAGACACTAGCAGACCCTACAATGAGCAGTTCTTC.

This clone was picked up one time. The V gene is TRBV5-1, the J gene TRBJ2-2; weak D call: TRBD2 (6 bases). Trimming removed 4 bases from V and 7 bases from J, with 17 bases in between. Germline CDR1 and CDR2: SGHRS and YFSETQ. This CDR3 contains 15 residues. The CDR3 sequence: CASSGGKPVGGELFF. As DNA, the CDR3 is TGCGCCAGCAGCGGCGGGAAGCCAGTCGGCGGGGAGCTGTTTTTT.

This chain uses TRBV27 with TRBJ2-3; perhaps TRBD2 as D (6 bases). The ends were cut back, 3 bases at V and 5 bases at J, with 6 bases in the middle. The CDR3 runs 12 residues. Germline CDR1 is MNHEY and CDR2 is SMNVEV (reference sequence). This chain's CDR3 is CASSLGGDTQYF. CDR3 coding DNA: TGTGCCAGCAGTTTGGGGGGAGATACGCAGTATTTT.

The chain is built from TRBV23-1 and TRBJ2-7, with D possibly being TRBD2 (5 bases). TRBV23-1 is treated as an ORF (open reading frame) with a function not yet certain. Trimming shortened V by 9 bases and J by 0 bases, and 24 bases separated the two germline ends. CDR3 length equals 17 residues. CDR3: CASLPHLEGIPSYEQYF. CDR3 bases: TGCGCCAGTCTACCGCACCTCGAGGGTATACCCTCCTACGAGCAGTACTTC.

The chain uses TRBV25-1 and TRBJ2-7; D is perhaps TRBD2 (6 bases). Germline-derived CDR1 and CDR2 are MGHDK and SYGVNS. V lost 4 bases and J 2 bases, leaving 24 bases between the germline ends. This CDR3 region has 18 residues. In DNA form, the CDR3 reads TGTGCCAGCAGTGGGGCTTCGAGGTGGCGGGGTGGGGCCTACGAGCAGTACTTC. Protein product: CASSGASRWRGGAYEQYF.

The CDR3 nucleotides are TGTGCCAGCAGCCAAAGTCCAGTACCGAATTACAATGAGCAGTTCTTC. It is translated as CASSQSPVPNYNEQFF. The rearrangement uses TRBV14 and TRBJ2-1; D gene unclear. With 2 bases removed from V and 4 bases from J, the gap between germline ends came to 15 bases. There are 16 residues in the CDR3. The germline CDR1 and CDR2 sequences are SGHDN and FVKESK. Together with reference TRBV14 and TRBJ2-1, the CDR3 gives the full variable domain: EAGVTQFPSHSVIEKGQTVTLRCDPISGHDNLYWYRRVMGKEIKFLLHFVKESKQDESGMPNNRFLAERTGGTYSTLKVQPAELEDSGVYFCASSQSPVPNYNEQFFGPGTRLTVL.

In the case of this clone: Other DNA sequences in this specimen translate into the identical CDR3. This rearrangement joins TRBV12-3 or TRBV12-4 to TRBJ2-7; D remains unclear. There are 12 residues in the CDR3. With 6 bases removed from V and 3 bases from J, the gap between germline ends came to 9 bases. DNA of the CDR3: TGTGCCAGCAGCCTAAGTGGCTACGAGCAGTACTTC. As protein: CASSLSGYEQYF.

For the CDR3, the DNA is TGTGCCAGCAGTGACACCGCAGAGAACACCGGGGAGCTGTTTTTT. It codes for CASSDTAENTGELFF. This chain links TRBV6-4 with TRBJ2-2; D not certain. There are 15 residues in the CDR3. The V gene's germline CDR1 is MRHNA and CDR2 SNTAGT. Deletions cut 2 bases from V and 1 base from J, with 8 bases between.

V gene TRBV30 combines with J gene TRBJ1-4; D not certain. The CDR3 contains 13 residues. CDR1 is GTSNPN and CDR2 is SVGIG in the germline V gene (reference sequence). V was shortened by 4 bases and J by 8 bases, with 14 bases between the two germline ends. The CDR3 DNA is TGTGCCTGGACACCGGGCGGGAGGGAAAAACTGTTTTTT. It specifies CAWTPGGREKLFF.

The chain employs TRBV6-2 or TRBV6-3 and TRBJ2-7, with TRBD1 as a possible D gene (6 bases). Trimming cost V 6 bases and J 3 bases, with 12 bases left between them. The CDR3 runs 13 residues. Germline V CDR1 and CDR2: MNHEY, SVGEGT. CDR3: CASSDRSFYEQYF. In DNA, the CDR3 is TGTGCCAGCAGCGACAGGTCCTTCTACGAGCAGTACTTC.

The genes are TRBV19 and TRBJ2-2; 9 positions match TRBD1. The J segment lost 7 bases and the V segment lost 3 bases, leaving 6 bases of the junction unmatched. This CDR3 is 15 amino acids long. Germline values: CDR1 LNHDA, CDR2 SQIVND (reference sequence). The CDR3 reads CASSIPGTGHGELFF. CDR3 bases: TGTGCCAGTAGTATTCCCGGGACAGGGCACGGGGAGCTGTTTTTT.

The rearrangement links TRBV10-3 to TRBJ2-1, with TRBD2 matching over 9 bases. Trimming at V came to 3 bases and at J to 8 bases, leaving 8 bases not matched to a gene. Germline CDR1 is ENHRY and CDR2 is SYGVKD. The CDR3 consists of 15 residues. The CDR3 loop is CAISEGLAGSDEQFF. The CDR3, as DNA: TGTGCCATCAGTGAAGGGCTAGCGGGATCTGATGAGCAGTTCTTC.

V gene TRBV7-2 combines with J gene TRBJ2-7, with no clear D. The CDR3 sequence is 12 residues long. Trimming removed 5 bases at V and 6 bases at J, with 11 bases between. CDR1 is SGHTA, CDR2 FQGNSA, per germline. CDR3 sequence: CASSPHMSEQYF. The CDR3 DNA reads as TGTGCCAGCAGCCCGCACATGTCCGAGCAGTACTTC.

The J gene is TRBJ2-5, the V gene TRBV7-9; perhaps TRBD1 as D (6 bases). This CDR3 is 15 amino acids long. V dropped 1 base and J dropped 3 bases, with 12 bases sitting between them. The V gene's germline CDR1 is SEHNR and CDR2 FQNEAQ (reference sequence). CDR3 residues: CASSLVDSLKETQYF. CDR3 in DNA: TGTGCCAGCAGCTTAGTGGACAGCCTTAAAGAGACCCAGTACTTC.

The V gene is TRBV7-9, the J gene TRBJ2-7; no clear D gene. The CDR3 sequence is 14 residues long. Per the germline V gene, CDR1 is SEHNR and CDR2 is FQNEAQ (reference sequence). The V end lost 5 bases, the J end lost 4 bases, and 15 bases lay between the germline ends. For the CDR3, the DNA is TGTGCCAGCAGCCCCACGCCCACTTCTTACGAGCAGTACTTC. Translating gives CASSPTPTSYEQYF.

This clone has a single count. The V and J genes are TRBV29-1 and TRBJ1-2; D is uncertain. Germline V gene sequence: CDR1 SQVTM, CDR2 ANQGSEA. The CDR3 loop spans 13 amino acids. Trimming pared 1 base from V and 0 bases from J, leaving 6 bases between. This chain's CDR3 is CSVEGQTNYGYTF. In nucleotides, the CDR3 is TGCAGCGTTGAAGGGCAAACTAACTATGGCTACACCTTC. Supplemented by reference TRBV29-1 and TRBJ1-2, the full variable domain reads SAVISQKPSRDICQRGTSLTIQCQVDSQVTMMFWYRQQPGQSLTLIATANQGSEATYESGFVIDKFPISRPNLTFSTLTVSNMSPEDSSIYLCSVEGQTNYGYTFGSGTRLTVV.

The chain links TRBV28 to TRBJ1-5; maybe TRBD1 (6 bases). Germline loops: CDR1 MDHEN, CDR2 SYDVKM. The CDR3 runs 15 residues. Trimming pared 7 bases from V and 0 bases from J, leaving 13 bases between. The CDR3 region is CASTETGSSNQPQHF. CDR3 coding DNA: TGTGCCAGCACGGAAACAGGGAGTAGCAATCAGCCCCAGCATTTT.

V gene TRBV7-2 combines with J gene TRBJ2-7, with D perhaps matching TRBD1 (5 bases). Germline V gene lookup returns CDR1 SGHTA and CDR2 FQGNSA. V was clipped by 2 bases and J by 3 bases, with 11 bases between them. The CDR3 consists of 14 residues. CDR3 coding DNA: TGTGCCAGCAGCTTAAATACAGGCCTCTACGAGCAGTACTTC. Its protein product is CASSLNTGLYEQYF.

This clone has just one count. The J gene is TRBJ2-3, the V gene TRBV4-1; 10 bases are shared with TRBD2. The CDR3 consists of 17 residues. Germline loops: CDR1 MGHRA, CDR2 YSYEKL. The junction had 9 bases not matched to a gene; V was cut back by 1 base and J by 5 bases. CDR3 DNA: TGCGCCAGCAGCCAAGGCCTGGCTAGCGGGAGACGAGATACGCAGTATTTT. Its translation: CASSQGLASGRRDTQYF.

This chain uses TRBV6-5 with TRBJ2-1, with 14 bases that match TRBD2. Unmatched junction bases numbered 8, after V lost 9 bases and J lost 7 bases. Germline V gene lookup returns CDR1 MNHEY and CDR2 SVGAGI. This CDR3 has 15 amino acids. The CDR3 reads CASTTGTSGSNEQFF. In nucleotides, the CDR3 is TGTGCCAGTACTACCGGGACTAGCGGGAGTAATGAGCAGTTCTTC.

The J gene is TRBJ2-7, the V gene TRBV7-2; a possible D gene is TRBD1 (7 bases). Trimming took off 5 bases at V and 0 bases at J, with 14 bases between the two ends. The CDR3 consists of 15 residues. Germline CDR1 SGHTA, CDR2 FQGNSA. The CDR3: CASSLRQGGSYEQYF. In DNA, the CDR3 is TGTGCCAGCAGCCTCAGACAGGGAGGCTCCTACGAGCAGTACTTC.

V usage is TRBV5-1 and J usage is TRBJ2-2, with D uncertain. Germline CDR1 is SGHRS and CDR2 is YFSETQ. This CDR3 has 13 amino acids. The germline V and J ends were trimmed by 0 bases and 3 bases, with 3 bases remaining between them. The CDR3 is CASSLAYTGELFF. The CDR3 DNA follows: TGCGCCAGCAGCTTGGCGTACACCGGGGAGCTGTTTTTT. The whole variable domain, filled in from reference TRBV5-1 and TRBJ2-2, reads KAGVTQTPRYLIKTRGQQVTLSCSPISGHRSVSWYQQTPGQGLQFLFEYFSETQRNKGNFPGRFSGRQFSNSRSEMNVSTLELGDSALYLCASSLAYTGELFFGEGSRLTVL.

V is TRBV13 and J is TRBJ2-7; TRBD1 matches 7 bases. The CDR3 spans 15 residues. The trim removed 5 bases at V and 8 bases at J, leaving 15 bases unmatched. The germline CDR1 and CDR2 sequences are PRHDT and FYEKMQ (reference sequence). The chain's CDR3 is CASSLRPGDREKQYF. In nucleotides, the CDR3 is TGTGCCAGCAGCCTACGACCCGGCGACAGGGAAAAGCAGTACTTC. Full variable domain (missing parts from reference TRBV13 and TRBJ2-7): AAGVIQSPRHLIKEKRETATLKCYPIPRHDTVYWYQQGPGQDPQFLISFYEKMQSDKGSIPDRFSAQQFSDYHSELNMSSLELGDSALYFCASSLRPGDREKQYFGPGTRLTVT.

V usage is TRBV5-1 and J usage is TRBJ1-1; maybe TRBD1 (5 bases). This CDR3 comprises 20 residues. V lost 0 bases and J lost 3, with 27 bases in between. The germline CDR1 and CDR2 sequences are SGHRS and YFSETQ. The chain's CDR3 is CASSLGPGTVLIGGDTEAFF. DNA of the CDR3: TGCGCCAGCAGCTTGGGCCCCGGGACGGTGTTGATTGGGGGGGACACTGAAGCTTTCTTT. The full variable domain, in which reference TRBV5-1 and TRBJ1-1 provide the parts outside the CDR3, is KAGVTQTPRYLIKTRGQQVTLSCSPISGHRSVSWYQQTPGQGLQFLFEYFSETQRNKGNFPGRFSGRQFSNSRSEMNVSTLELGDSALYLCASSLGPGTVLIGGDTEAFFGQGTRLTVV.

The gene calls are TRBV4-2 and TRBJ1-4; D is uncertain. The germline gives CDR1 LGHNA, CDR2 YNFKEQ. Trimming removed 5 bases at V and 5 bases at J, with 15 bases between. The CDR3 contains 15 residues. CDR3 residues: CASSITHRENEKLFF. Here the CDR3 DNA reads TGTGCCAGCAGCATAACCCACCGGGAGAATGAAAAACTGTTTTTT.

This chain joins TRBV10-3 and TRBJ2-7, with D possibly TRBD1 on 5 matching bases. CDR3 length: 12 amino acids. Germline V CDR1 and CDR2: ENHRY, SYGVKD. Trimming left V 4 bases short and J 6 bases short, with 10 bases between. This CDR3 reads CAISVQGGEQYF. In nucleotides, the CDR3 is TGTGCCATCAGTGTGCAGGGTGGCGAGCAGTACTTC.